Shown below are 25 T cell receptor beta chains from a single sample sequenced in a study of blood T cell repertoires in COVID-19. Sequenced by immunoSEQ multiplex PCR; TCRdb stores in-frame clones only, minus some. The sample carries about 260,000 clones, around 90% recorded once. The specimen sequenced was peripheral blood. The receptors shown here come from a woman aged 55-70 years with COVID-19, enrolled during active disease.

The chain employs TRBV5-4 and TRBJ2-3, with 8 nucleotides matching TRBD2. In germline, CDR1 is SGHNT, CDR2 YYREEE (reference sequence). The CDR3 is made up of 15 amino acids. The J segment lost 0 bases and the V segment lost 4 bases, leaving 4 bases of the junction unmatched. In DNA, the CDR3 is TGTGCCAGCAGCCTTAGCGGGGTGAGCACAGATACGCAGTATTTT. Translation gives CASSLSGVSTDTQYF. Full variable domain (outside the CDR3, taken from reference TRBV5-4 and TRBJ2-3): ETGVTQSPTHLIKTRGQQVTLRCSSQSGHNTVSWYQQALGQGPQFIFQYYREEENGRGNFPPRFSGLQFPNYSSELNVNALELDDSALYLCASSLSGVSTDTQYFGPGTRLTVL.

The V call is TRBV2, the J call TRBJ2-1; D is uncertain. V was cut by 6 bases and J by 1 base, with 10 bases left in between. Looked up from germline, CDR1 is SNHLY and CDR2 is FYNNEI. This CDR3 region has 14 residues. Here the CDR3 DNA reads TGTGCCAGCAGCGAAAGAGTGTCCTACAATGAGCAGTTCTTC. The encoded protein is CASSERVSYNEQFF.

This chain links TRBV9 with TRBJ1-2; D is undetermined. Germline V gives CDR1 SGDLS, CDR2 YYNGEE. V was cut by 0 bases and J by 4 bases, with 10 bases left in between. The CDR3 spans 14 residues. The CDR3 loop reads CASSVAVAGYGYTF. The CDR3 nucleotides read TGTGCCAGCAGCGTAGCAGTGGCGGGCTATGGCTACACCTTC.

The chain recombines TRBV6-5 with TRBJ1-2; 8 positions match TRBD1. The germline V gene has CDR1 MNHEY and CDR2 SVGAGI. V was pared by 7 bases and J by 4 bases, with 8 bases of the junction left unmatched. The CDR3 is 14 residues long. The CDR3 DNA reads as TGTGCCAGCACTGCCAGGGGGCAGGGCTATGGCTACACCTTC. Protein product: CASTARGQGYGYTF.

This clone was seen a handful of times. The V gene is TRBV30, the J gene TRBJ1-1; TRBD1 agrees at 8 bases. CDR3 length equals 16 residues. V was pared by 4 bases and J by 7 bases, with 17 bases of the junction left unmatched. Looked up from germline, CDR1 is GTSNPN and CDR2 is SVGIG (reference sequence). CDR3 region: CAWTPKRLRDRREAFF. The CDR3 bases are TGTGCCTGGACCCCAAAGCGGCTCCGGGACAGGCGTGAAGCTTTCTTT.

The chain employs TRBV2 and TRBJ1-5; D gene unclear. Deletions cut 1 base from V and 0 bases from J, with 7 bases between. Germline V gives CDR1 SNHLY, CDR2 FYNNEI. This CDR3 is 15 amino acids long. CDR3 sequence reads: CASSEDRYSNQPQHF. Written as DNA, the CDR3 is TGTGCCAGCAGTGAAGACAGATATAGCAATCAGCCCCAGCATTTT.

The chain joins TRBV5-8 to TRBJ1-5; a weak D match, TRBD1 (6 bases). Germline CDR1 SGHTS, CDR2 YDEGEE. The CDR3 runs to 14 residues. V gave up 5 bases and J gave up 2 bases, with 11 bases separating them. In nucleotides, the CDR3 is TGTGCCAGCAGTACAGGGCCCCGCAATCAGCCCCAGCATTTT. This codes for CASSTGPRNQPQHF.

This chain joins TRBV28 and TRBJ1-2; D might be TRBD1 (5 bases). The ends were cut back, 3 bases at V and 4 bases at J, with 18 bases in the middle. Germline CDR1 is MDHEN and CDR2 is SYDVKM. This CDR3 spans 16 amino acids. The CDR3 nucleotides read TGTGCCAGCAGTTTGAGTGGTACCGGGGGTATCTATGGCTACACCTTC. Translating it yields CASSLSGTGGIYGYTF.

CDR3 protein: CASSEPVGGRLSSYNEQFF. For the CDR3, the DNA is TGTGCCAGCAGTGAACCGGTCGGCGGGAGGCTAAGCTCCTACAATGAGCAGTTCTTC. J is TRBJ2-1 and V is TRBV2, with 8 bases matching TRBD2. Germline-derived CDR1 and CDR2 are SNHLY and FYNNEI. This CDR3 is built from 19 residues. With V trimmed by 2 bases and J by 0 bases, 12 bases remained unmatched.

The chain joins TRBV3-1 (or the pseudogene TRBV3-2) to TRBJ1-3; D might be TRBD1 (6 bases). V gave up 5 bases and J gave up 6 bases, with 20 bases separating them. Germline V gene sequence: CDR1 LGHDT, CDR2 YNNKEL (reference sequence). The CDR3 spans 16 residues. The CDR3 sequence: CASSDAGGTIQNTIYF. The CDR3 DNA reads TGTGCCAGCAGCGACGCGGGAGGGACAATCCAAAACACCATATATTTT.

V gene TRBV6-2 or TRBV6-3 combines with J gene TRBJ1-4; no clear D gene. The V and J ends lost 6 bases and 0 bases respectively, with 11 bases between them. The CDR3 is 15 residues long. Looked up from germline, CDR1 is MNHEY and CDR2 is SVGEGT. The CDR3, as DNA: TGTGCCAGCAGCCCCGAGGGTTCAACTAATGAAAAACTGTTTTTT. Its protein product is CASSPEGSTNEKLFF.

The chain uses TRBV7-9 and TRBJ2-3; 8 bases match TRBD1. Trimming took 2 bases from V and 5 from J; bases not matched to a gene: 6. This CDR3 region has 15 residues. Looked up from germline, CDR1 is SEHNR and CDR2 is FQNEAQ (reference sequence). The CDR3 region has the DNA TGTGCCAGCAGCTTATCGCAGGGGGCTTTAGATACGCAGTATTTT. Translated, it gives CASSLSQGALDTQYF.

The rearrangement joins TRBV27 to TRBJ1-5; no clear D gene. Between the trimmed V and J ends, which lost 8 bases and 4 bases, there was a span of 21 bases. The CDR3 length is 16 residues. CDR1 is MNHEY and CDR2 is SMNVEV in the germline V gene (reference sequence). The CDR3 region is CASSILGGSQNQPQHF. CDR3 in DNA: TGTGCCAGCTCCATCTTGGGAGGGTCGCAGAATCAGCCCCAGCATTTT.

This sequence joins TRBV6-4 and TRBJ2-1, with TRBD2 identical over 7 bases. From germline, CDR1 is MRHNA and CDR2 SNTAGT. The ends lost 0 bases at V and 8 bases at J; junction bases unmatched: 7. The CDR3 runs 15 residues. The CDR3 reads CASSDSGGEGDEQFF. The CDR3 coding sequence is TGTGCCAGCAGTGACTCGGGCGGGGAGGGCGATGAGCAGTTCTTC.

The rearrangement uses TRBV19 and TRBJ2-7, with 8 bases matching TRBD1. Trimming at V came to 1 base and at J to 6 bases, leaving 8 bases not matched to a gene. Germline V lookup: CDR1 LNHDA, CDR2 SQIVND (reference sequence). CDR3 size: 15 residues. The chain's CDR3 is CASSIGGTGLAEQYF. Written as DNA, the CDR3 is TGTGCCAGTAGTATAGGAGGGACAGGTTTGGCCGAGCAGTACTTC.

Here the CDR3 reads CASSERGLSYNEQFF. The CDR3, as DNA: TGTGCCAGCAGCGAGAGGGGACTTTCCTACAATGAGCAGTTCTTC. V usage is TRBV9 and J usage is TRBJ2-1; D is possibly TRBD2 (6 bases). Per the germline V gene, CDR1 is SGDLS and CDR2 is YYNGEE. The V end lost 3 bases, the J end lost 1 base, and 11 bases lay between the germline ends. The CDR3 consists of 15 residues.

The rearrangement uses TRBV7-2 and TRBJ1-1, with D possibly matching TRBD1 (5 bases). V lost 4 bases to trimming and J lost 4 bases, with 10 bases between them. The length of the CDR3 is 13 residues. Germline V gene data show CDR1 as SGHTA and CDR2 as FQGNSA. The CDR3 sequence is CASSSLGGTEAFF. The CDR3 coding sequence is TGTGCCAGCAGCTCCCTCGGGGGCACTGAAGCTTTCTTT.

This chain joins TRBV19 and TRBJ1-1; D not certain. Germline-derived CDR1 and CDR2 are LNHDA and SQIVND (reference sequence). The CDR3 runs to 14 residues. V was pared by 5 bases and J by 1 base, with 11 bases between. The CDR3 sequence is CASSSPTGNTEAFF. The CDR3 region has the DNA TGTGCCAGTAGTTCCCCGACGGGGAACACTGAAGCTTTCTTT. The complete variable domain, with remaining parts taken from reference TRBV19 and TRBJ1-1, reads DGGITQSPKYLFRKEGQNVTLSCEQNLNHDAMYWYRQDPGQGLRLIYYSQIVNDFQKGDIAEGYSVSREKKESFPLTVTSAQKNPTAFYLCASSSPTGNTEAFFGQGTRLTVV.

The chain uses TRBV6-2 or TRBV6-3 and TRBJ2-7, with TRBD1 matching 7 bases. The CDR3 is 14 amino acids. CDR1 and CDR2 from the germline V gene are MNHEY and SVGEGT. V was pared by 5 bases and J by 4 bases, with 8 bases of the junction left unmatched. CDR3 sequence reads: CASSTRTGMYEQYF. In DNA form, the CDR3 reads TGTGCCAGCAGTACAAGGACAGGAATGTACGAGCAGTACTTC.

The chain employs TRBV20-1 and TRBJ1-1, with D possibly TRBD1 on 6 matching bases. There are 11 residues in the CDR3. Germline CDR1 reads DFQATT; CDR2 reads SNEGSKA (reference sequence). CDR3 in amino acids: CSLRGLAEAFF. Written as DNA, the CDR3 is TGCAGCCTGAGGGGGTTGGCTGAAGCTTTCTTT.

This sequence joins TRBV5-1 and TRBJ1-1; tentative D call: TRBD1 (5 bases). Trimming stripped 6 bases from V and 8 bases from J, with 17 bases between. Looked up from germline, CDR1 is SGHRS and CDR2 is YFSETQ. CDR3 length: 13 amino acids. The CDR3 DNA sequence: TGCGCCAGCACCCGAGTTGGAGCAGGGGAAGCTTTCTTT. Amino acids: CASTRVGAGEAFF.

V usage is TRBV27 and J usage is TRBJ1-3; the match to TRBD1 covers 7 bases. With 3 bases clipped from V and 4 bases from J, the junction kept 3 bases outside the gene matches. Looked up from germline, CDR1 is MNHEY and CDR2 is SMNVEV (reference sequence). This CDR3 comprises 14 residues. The CDR3 is CASSFVGQGNTIYF. The CDR3, as DNA: TGTGCCAGCAGTTTCGTGGGACAGGGAAACACCATATATTTT.

The CDR3 sequence is CASSPEALAGGNEQFF. CDR3 coding DNA: TGTGCCAGCAGCCCCGAAGCGTTAGCGGGAGGTAATGAGCAGTTCTTC. The chain couples TRBV7-2 to TRBJ2-1; 10 bases align to TRBD2. Germline-derived CDR1 and CDR2 are SGHTA and FQGNSA. V trimming: 5 bases; J trimming: 7 bases; junction bases outside the gene matches: 11. This CDR3 is 16 amino acids long. Based on the CDR3 plus reference TRBV7-2 and TRBJ2-1, the full variable domain is GAGVSQSPSNKVTEKGKDVELRCDPISGHTALYWYRQSLGQGLEFLIYFQGNSAPDKSGLPSDRFSAERTGGSVSTLTIQRTQQEDSAVYLCASSPEALAGGNEQFFGPGTRLTVL.

The chain combines TRBV5-6 with TRBJ2-1; 12 bases match TRBD2. Germline V gives CDR1 SGHDT, CDR2 YYEEEE. The CDR3 is 15 amino acids. The ends lost 4 bases at V and 10 bases at J; junction bases unmatched: 9. CDR3 sequence reads: CASSPGLAGLREQFF. As DNA, the CDR3 is TGTGCCAGCAGCCCCGGACTAGCGGGGCTGCGGGAGCAGTTCTTC.

The chain uses TRBV5-1 and TRBJ2-3; D may be TRBD1 (6 bases). This CDR3 contains 15 residues. Germline CDR1 is SGHRS and CDR2 is YFSETQ. Trimming stripped 6 bases from V and 1 base from J, with 15 bases between. The CDR3 sequence is CASNQMAGGTDTQYF. For the CDR3, the DNA is TGCGCCAGCAACCAAATGGCAGGGGGCACAGATACGCAGTATTTT.